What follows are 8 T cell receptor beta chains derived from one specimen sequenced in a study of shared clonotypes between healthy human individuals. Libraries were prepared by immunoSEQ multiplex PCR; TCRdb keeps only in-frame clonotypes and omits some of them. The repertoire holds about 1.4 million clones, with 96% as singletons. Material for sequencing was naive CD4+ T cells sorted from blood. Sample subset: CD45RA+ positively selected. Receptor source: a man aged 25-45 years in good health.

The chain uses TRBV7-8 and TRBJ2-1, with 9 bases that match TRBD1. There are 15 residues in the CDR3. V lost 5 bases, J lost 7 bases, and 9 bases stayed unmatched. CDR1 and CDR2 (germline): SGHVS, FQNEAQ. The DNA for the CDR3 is TGTGCCAGCAGCCCACGGGACAGGGCGGGGAATGAGCAGTTCTTC. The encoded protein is CASSPRDRAGNEQFF.

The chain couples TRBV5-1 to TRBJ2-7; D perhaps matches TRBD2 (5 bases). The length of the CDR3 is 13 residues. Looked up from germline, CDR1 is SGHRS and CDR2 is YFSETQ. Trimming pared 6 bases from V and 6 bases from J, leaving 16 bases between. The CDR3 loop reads CASKDGSVGEQYF. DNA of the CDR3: TGCGCCAGCAAGGATGGTAGCGTGGGCGAGCAGTACTTC.

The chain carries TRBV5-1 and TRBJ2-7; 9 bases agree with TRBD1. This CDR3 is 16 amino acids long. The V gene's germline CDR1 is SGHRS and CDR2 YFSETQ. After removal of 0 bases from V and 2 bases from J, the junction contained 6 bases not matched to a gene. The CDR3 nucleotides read TGCGCCAGCAGCTTGGACCCCCGGGACAGGGCCTACGAGCAGTACTTC. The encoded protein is CASSLDPRDRAYEQYF.

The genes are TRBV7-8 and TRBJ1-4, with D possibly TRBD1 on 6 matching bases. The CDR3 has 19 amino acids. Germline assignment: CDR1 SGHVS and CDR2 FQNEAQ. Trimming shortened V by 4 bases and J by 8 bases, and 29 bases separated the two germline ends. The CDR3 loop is CASSSRSIRVQGGREKLFF. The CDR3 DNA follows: TGTGCCAGCAGCTCCCGCTCCATTAGGGTACAGGGAGGAAGAGAAAAACTGTTTTTT.

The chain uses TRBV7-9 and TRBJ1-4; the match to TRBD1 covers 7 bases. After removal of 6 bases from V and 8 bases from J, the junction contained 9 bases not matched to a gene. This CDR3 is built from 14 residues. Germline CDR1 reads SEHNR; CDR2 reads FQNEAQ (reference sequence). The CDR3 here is CASSRDRLSEKLFF. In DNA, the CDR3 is TGTGCCAGCAGTAGGGACAGATTATCGGAAAAACTGTTTTTT.

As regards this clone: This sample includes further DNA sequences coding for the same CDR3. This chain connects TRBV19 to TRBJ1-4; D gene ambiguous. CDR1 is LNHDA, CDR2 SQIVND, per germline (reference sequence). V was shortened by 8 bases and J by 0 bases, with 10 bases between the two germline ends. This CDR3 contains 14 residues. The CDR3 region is CASSPGTTNEKLFF. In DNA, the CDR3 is TGTGCCAGTTCTCCGGGTACAACTAATGAAAAACTGTTTTTT. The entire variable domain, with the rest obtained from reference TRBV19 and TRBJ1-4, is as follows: DGGITQSPKYLFRKEGQNVTLSCEQNLNHDAMYWYRQDPGQGLRLIYYSQIVNDFQKGDIAEGYSVSREKKESFPLTVTSAQKNPTAFYLCASSPGTTNEKLFFGSGTQLSVL.

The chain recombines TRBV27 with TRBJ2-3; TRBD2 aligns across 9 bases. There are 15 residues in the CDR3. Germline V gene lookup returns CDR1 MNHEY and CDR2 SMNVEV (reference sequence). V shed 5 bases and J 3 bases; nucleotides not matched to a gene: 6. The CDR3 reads CASSLSGRLTDTQYF. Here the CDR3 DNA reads TGTGCCAGCAGTCTTAGCGGGAGACTTACAGATACGCAGTATTTT.

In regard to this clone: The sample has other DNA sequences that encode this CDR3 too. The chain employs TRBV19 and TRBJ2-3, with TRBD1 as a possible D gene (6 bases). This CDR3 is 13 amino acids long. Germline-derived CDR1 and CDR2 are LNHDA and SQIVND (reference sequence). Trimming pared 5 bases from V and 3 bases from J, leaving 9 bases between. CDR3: CASSVQGTDTQYF. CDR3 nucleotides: TGTGCCAGTAGTGTACAGGGTACAGATACGCAGTATTTT.